The following is a TCR beta chain sequence with its context. The antigen is undetermined. The sample originates from a study of PD-L1 blockade in urothelial cancer. Study-level background: Bladder-origin urothelial cancer in males covered about 90% of the 29 patients. Median blood clonality was approximately 0.08, with tens of thousands of unique TCRs. The authors examined blood 3 weeks (second dose) and 6 weeks after treatment start. Study outcomes and limitations: Greater 3-week expansion of tumor-associated blood clones was recorded for durable-benefit patients.

Using immunoSEQ multiplex PCR, the repertoire was profiled, and TCRdb retains in-frame clones only, with some absent. The table has more than 70,000 clones, roughly nine tenths seen once. Trimming took off 0 bases at V and 1 base at J, with 14 bases between the two ends. Germline assignment: CDR1 SGDLS and CDR2 YYNGEE. There are 17 residues in the CDR3. The sequence derives from a man aged 60 to 75 with urothelial cancer. The V call is TRBV9, the J call TRBJ1-3, with D hard to call. The sequences come from PBMCs, collected around atezolizumab (anti-PD-L1) treatment. The DNA for the CDR3 is TGTGCCAGCAGCGTAGCATCCTCTACAGATTCTGGAAACACCATATATTTT. Residues: CASSVASSTDSGNTIYF.